The T cell receptor beta chain described here comes from a study of cytomegalovirus exposure and HLA in healthy donors. The length of the CDR3 is 16 residues. V lost 4 bases and J 7 bases, leaving 19 bases between the germline ends. Germline loops: CDR1 MNHEY, CDR2 SVGAGI. PCR amplification relied on 60 Vbeta primers (plus 13 Jbeta primers). Clones were sequenced by immunoSEQ multiplex PCR, and TCRdb holds only the in-frame ones, with some missing. The sample lists 85,000 to 95,000 clones; 60% to 85% were seen once. Note on this clone: Its antigen is not identified.

Findings of the study overall: In a later analysis, HLA-associated beta chains showed higher expansion and lower generation probabilities than comparable chains. Most TCR sequences were uncommon, yet certain public TCRs appeared in many donors. A cluster of highly shared sequence variants was likely a sequencing artifact. Among TCR beta chains, those listed as cytomegalovirus-associated numbered over 150.

The clonotype originates from a man younger than 40 in good health and CMV-seropositive. This chain joins TRBV6-5 and TRBJ1-4; a possible D gene is TRBD1 (5 bases). The source material was PBMCs. The CDR3 DNA reads as TGTGCCAGCAGTTCCACGGAGGGGCCCCTTAGTGAAAAACTGTTTTTT. Translated, it gives CASSSTEGPLSEKLFF.